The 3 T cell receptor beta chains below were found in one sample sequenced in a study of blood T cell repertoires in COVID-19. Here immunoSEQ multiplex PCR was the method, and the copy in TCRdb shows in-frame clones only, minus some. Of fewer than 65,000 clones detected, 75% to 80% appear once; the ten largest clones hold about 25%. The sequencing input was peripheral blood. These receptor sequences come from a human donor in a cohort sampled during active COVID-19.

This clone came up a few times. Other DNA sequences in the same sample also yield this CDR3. The DNA for the CDR3 is TGTGCCAGCAGTGAGTTCGGCGGCCAAGAGACCCAGTACTTC. Translating gives CASSEFGGQETQYF. The rearrangement uses TRBV2 and TRBJ2-5; D gene unclear. The length of the CDR3 is 14 residues. V was clipped by 3 bases and J by 1 base, with 9 bases between them. From germline, CDR1 is SNHLY and CDR2 FYNNEI.

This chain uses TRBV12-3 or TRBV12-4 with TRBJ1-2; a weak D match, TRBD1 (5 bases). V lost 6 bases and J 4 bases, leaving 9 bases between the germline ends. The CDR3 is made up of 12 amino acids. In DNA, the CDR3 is TGTGCCAGCAGCAGACAGAGCTATGGCTACACCTTC. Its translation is CASSRQSYGYTF.

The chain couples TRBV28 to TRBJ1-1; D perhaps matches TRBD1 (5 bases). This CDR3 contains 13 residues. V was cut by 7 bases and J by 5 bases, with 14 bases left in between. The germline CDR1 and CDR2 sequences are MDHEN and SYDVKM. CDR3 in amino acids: CASTGGRGTEAFF. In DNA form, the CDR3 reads TGTGCCAGCACCGGGGGTCGGGGGACTGAAGCTTTCTTT.